This entry lists 15 T cell receptor beta chains sequenced from one sample in a study of T cells expressing NK-cell markers. TCRdb re-called the 5' RACE reads and gives one entry per CDR3 protein, without DNA. The data show 350,000 to 400,000 distinct CDR3 sequences, and the top ten clones hold over 8.5%. Sequencing was performed on blood T cells: a sorted CD56 or NKG2C T cell subset, CD4+ or CD8+ T cells, or bulk PBMC T cells (not recorded which). The receptors come from a woman aged 45-65 years in good health.

The chain employs TRBV6-1 and TRBJ2-1; TCRdb's D call, TRBD2, is unchecked because there is no DNA. This CDR3 spans 16 amino acids. Germline CDR1 and CDR2: MNHNS and SASEGT. CDR3 amino acids: CASSEVGGTSGRRQFF.

This chain joins TRBV12-3 or TRBV12-4 and TRBJ1-5; TCRdb outputs TRBD1, but without DNA this stays unchecked. This CDR3 comprises 15 residues. CDR3 protein: CASSLRQGVSQPQHF.

The CDR3 sequence is CASSSRSPLHF. V gene TRBV9 combines with J gene TRBJ1-6. The CDR3 is 11 residues long. CDR1 and CDR2 from the germline V gene are SGDLS and YYNGEE. The full variable domain, completed using reference TRBV9 and TRBJ1-6, is DSGVTQTPKHLITATGQRVTLRCSPRSGDLSVYWYQQSLDQGLQFLIQYYNGEERAKGNILERFSAQQFPDLHSELNLSSLELGDSALYFCASSSRSPLHFGNGTRLTVT.

This chain links TRBV6-1 with TRBJ1-1. Germline V lookup: CDR1 MNHNS, CDR2 SASEGT. The CDR3 sequence is 17 residues long. CDR3 sequence reads: CASSEALRRAGNTEAFF.

The V gene is TRBV20-1, the J gene TRBJ2-1; absent DNA, TCRdb's TRBD2 call cannot be checked. Germline lookup yields CDR1 DFQATT and CDR2 SNEGSKA (reference sequence). The CDR3 has 14 residues. CDR3: CSPRPGLAGGQQFF.

The rearrangement links TRBV27 to TRBJ1-5; the D call from TCRdb, TRBD1, cannot be confirmed without DNA. This CDR3 comprises 15 residues. Germline CDR1 reads MNHEY; CDR2 reads SMNVEV (reference sequence). CDR3 residues: CASSAQGLGNQPQHF.

CDR3 protein: CASSLGEGLGETQYF. This rearrangement joins TRBV7-6 to TRBJ2-5; TCRdb's D gene call, TRBD2, goes unchecked for lack of DNA. The germline gives CDR1 SGHVS, CDR2 FNYEAQ. This CDR3 region has 15 residues.

This rearrangement joins TRBV3-1 to TRBJ1-6. This CDR3 is built from 13 residues. Germline lookup yields CDR1 LGHDT and CDR2 YNNKEL (reference sequence). The CDR3 loop reads CASSQAGISPLHF.

The chain employs TRBV3-1 and TRBJ2-1; no DNA is available, so the TRBD1 call from TCRdb remains unchecked. The CDR3 has 13 amino acids. Germline assignment: CDR1 LGHDT and CDR2 YNNKEL (reference sequence). CDR3 protein: CASSQNRGNEQFF.

The chain employs TRBV12-3 or TRBV12-4 and TRBJ2-3. The CDR3 contains 13 residues. The chain's CDR3 is CASTPTRTDTQYF.

This rearrangement joins TRBV19 to TRBJ2-5; the TCRdb call, TRBD1, lacks DNA for checking. The germline gives CDR1 LNHDA, CDR2 SQIVND (reference sequence). This CDR3 is 16 amino acids long. This CDR3 is CASSIRGQGPLGTQYF. Full variable domain (outside the CDR3, taken from reference TRBV19 and TRBJ2-5): DGGITQSPKYLFRKEGQNVTLSCEQNLNHDAMYWYRQDPGQGLRLIYYSQIVNDFQKGDIAEGYSVSREKKESFPLTVTSAQKNPTAFYLCASSIRGQGPLGTQYFGPGTRLLVL.

The CDR3 loop is CASSYRLAHNEQFF. The rearrangement links TRBV27 to TRBJ2-1; absent DNA, TCRdb's TRBD2 call cannot be checked. This CDR3 has 14 residues. CDR1 is MNHEY, CDR2 SMNVEV, per germline (reference sequence).

The chain employs TRBV5-1 and TRBJ2-1; TCRdb indicates TRBD2, and absent DNA this call remains unverified. Germline-derived CDR1 and CDR2 are SGHRS and YFSETQ. The CDR3 has 17 residues. CDR3 residues: CASSWDTLAGSIYEQFF. The variable domain in full, with the rest retrieved from reference TRBV5-1 and TRBJ2-1, is KAGVTQTPRYLIKTRGQQVTLSCSPISGHRSVSWYQQTPGQGLQFLFEYFSETQRNKGNFPGRFSGRQFSNSRSEMNVSTLELGDSALYLCASSWDTLAGSIYEQFFGPGTRLTVL.

The V call is TRBV20-1, the J call TRBJ2-7; there is no DNA to check the TCRdb D call of TRBD1. Germline lookup yields CDR1 DFQATT and CDR2 SNEGSKA (reference sequence). The CDR3 totals 13 residues. The CDR3 region is CSVQQGARNEQYF.

The chain is built from TRBV7-9 and TRBJ2-3; no DNA is available, so the TRBD1 call from TCRdb remains unchecked. This CDR3 is 15 amino acids long. CDR1 is SEHNR and CDR2 is FQNEAQ in the germline V gene (reference sequence). CDR3 loop: CASSSRTGRTDTQYF.